These T cell receptor beta chains were read from a single sample in a study of beta chain features in type 1 diabetes. This table comes from immunoSEQ multiplex PCR, and its TCRdb copy is limited to in-frame clones, with some not included. The table has about 260,000 clones, roughly 22% seen once; the top ten hold roughly 0.028%. Specimen: naive CD4+ T cells from blood. All receptors derive from a woman between 35 and 50 years old with type 1 diabetes. Both conserved end residues are part of each CDR3. The D gene is left open where the match is weak. Clone sizes are given selectively: once, few, many, or a class where the clone is expanded.

>TRBV9|-|-|11|TRBJ1-2
TGTGCCAGCAGCGTAGGGGAGGGCTACACCTTC
CASSVGEGYTF
>TRBV7-9|-|TRBD1|15|TRBJ1-1
TGTGCCAGCAGCTTAGTGGCAGGGGGGAACACTGAAGCTTTCTTT
CASSLVAGGNTEAFF
>TRBV25-1|few|TRBD1|14|TRBJ2-7
TGTGCCAGCAGTGGGGGACAGGGCAGGAGCGAGCAGTACTTC
CASSGGQGRSEQYF
>TRBV15|-|-|14|TRBJ2-3
TGTGCCACCAGCAGGTTAAGCGGAGCAGATACGCAGTATTTT
CATSRLSGADTQYF
>TRBV28|-|-|15|TRBJ1-2
TGTGCCAGCAGTTTATTGGCAGGGAAGGGCTATGGCTACACCTTC
CASSLLAGKGYGYTF
>TRBV10-3|few|-|12|TRBJ1-1
TGTGCCATCAGCACCCTGACAGAAGAAGCTTTCTTT
CAISTLTEEAFF
>TRBV5-1|few|-|12|TRBJ2-3
TGCGCCAGCAGCTTGGCCACGGGTACGCAGTATTTT
CASSLATGTQYF
>TRBV5-1|-|TRBD1|15|TRBJ1-5
TGCGCCAGCAGCCCCGACAGGGGCAGCAATCAGCCCCAGCATTTT
CASSPDRGSNQPQHF
>TRBV5-1|-|-|14|TRBJ1-1
TGCGCCAGCAGCTTGGGGCAGGTTTCGACTGAAGCTTTCTTT
CASSLGQVSTEAFF
>TRBV9|few|-|13|TRBJ1-6
TGTGCCAGCAGCGGCGGGGAATATTCACCCCTCCACTTT
CASSGGEYSPLHF
>TRBV4-2|-|-|14|TRBJ1-4
TGTGCCAGCAGCCAAGACAGGGAGGGTGAAAAACTGTTTTTT
CASSQDREGEKLFF
>TRBV5-1|-|-|13|TRBJ1-4
TGCGCCAGCAGCTTGGGAACGGGGGAAAAACTGTTTTTT
CASSLGTGEKLFF
>TRBV2|-|-|14|TRBJ1-6
TGTGCCAGCAGTCGCAGGGTTCAAGAGTCACCCCTCCACTTT
CASSRRVQESPLHF
>TRBV7-6|-|-|15|TRBJ2-7
TGTGCCAGCAGCTTTGCGTCAGGGGCATCCTACGAGCAGTACTTC
CASSFASGASYEQYF
>TRBV9|-|TRBD1|14|TRBJ1-2
TGTGCCAGCAGCCGGGGACAGGGCAACTATGGCTACACCTTC
CASSRGQGNYGYTF
>TRBV29-1|few|-|13|TRBJ2-2
TGCAGCGTTGACACGGTGAACACCGGGGAGCTGTTTTTT
CSVDTVNTGELFF
>TRBV6-5|-|-|14|TRBJ1-5
TGTGCCAGCAGTTACTCCAGGGAAAATCAGCCCCAGCATTTT
CASSYSRENQPQHF
>TRBV4-3|-|-|17|TRBJ2-1
TGCGCCAGCAGCCAAGACTGGCGGAGCCGCTCCTACAATGAGCAGTTCTTC
CASSQDWRSRSYNEQFF
>TRBV2|-|TRBD1|14|TRBJ2-7
TGTGCCAGCAGAGCTAATCCGACAGGGGCCCTGCAGTACTTC
CASRANPTGALQYF
>TRBV5-1|-|-|12|TRBJ2-2
TGCGCCAGCAGCTTCCGTAGCGGGGAGCTGTTTTTT
CASSFRSGELFF
>TRBV7-9|-|TRBD1|16|TRBJ2-1
TGTGCCAGCAGCGCGCGTGGGACAGGGCTCTACAATGAGCAGTTCTTC
CASSARGTGLYNEQFF
>TRBV28|-|TRBD1|14|TRBJ1-5
TGTGCCAGCAGTCCAGGGGGGAGCAATCAGCCCCAGCATTTT
CASSPGGSNQPQHF
>TRBV29-1|few|-|11|TRBJ2-7
TGCAGCGTTCAGCGGAACTACGAGCAGTACTTC
CSVQRNYEQYF
>TRBV6-5|-|TRBD2|14|TRBJ2-7
TGTGCCAGCAGTGAGGTAGCGGGAGGGAACGAGCAGTACTTC
CASSEVAGGNEQYF
>TRBV4-3|-|-|13|TRBJ2-5
TGCGCCAGCAGCCAAGGGGGGGACCGATCCCAGTACTTC
CASSQGGDRSQYF
>TRBV7-9|few|TRBD1|15|TRBJ1-4
TGTGCCAGCAGCACGTGGACAGGAGATAATGAAAAACTGTTTTTT
CASSTWTGDNEKLFF
>TRBV5-1|-|TRBD1|13|TRBJ1-2
TGCGCCAGCGCGACAGGGCGCAGCTATGGCTACACCTTC
CASATGRSYGYTF
>TRBV27|few|-|15|TRBJ1-5
TGTGCCAGCAGTTTATTGCAGGGACTAAATCAGCCCCAGCATTTT
CASSLLQGLNQPQHF
>TRBV2|few|-|14|TRBJ2-7
TGTGCCAGCCGGACGACGCTAGCCTCCTACGAGCAGTACTTC
CASRTTLASYEQYF
>TRBV28|-|-|12|TRBJ1-1
TGTGCCAGCAGTTTGGACAGCACTGAAGCTTTCTTT
CASSLDSTEAFF
>TRBV5-6|-|TRBD1|16|TRBJ2-5
TGTGCCAGCAGCTTATTAAGGGACAGGGTCCAAGAGACCCAGTACTTC
CASSLLRDRVQETQYF
>TRBV5-1|few|TRBD1|14|TRBJ2-5
TGCGCCAGCAGCTTGACAGGGGGCCGGGAGACCCAGTACTTC
CASSLTGGRETQYF
>TRBV29-1|-|-|11|TRBJ2-7
TGCAGCGTGGAGGAGGGATACGAGCAGTACTTC
CSVEEGYEQYF
>TRBV18|-|TRBD2|15|TRBJ2-7
TGTGCCAGCTCAACGGGACTAGCGGGCGGAAACGAGCAGTACTTC
CASSTGLAGGNEQYF
>TRBV7-6|-|-|13|TRBJ1-2
TGTGCCAGCAGCTTAAACCCCAGCTATGGCTACACCTTC
CASSLNPSYGYTF
>TRBV1|-|-|19|TRBJ2-6
TGCACCAGCAGCCAGTGTCACAGCAGCCCCCACTCTGGGGCCAACGTCCTGACTTTC
CTSSQCHSSPHSGANVLTF
>TRBV7-2|-|TRBD2|14|TRBJ2-7
TGTGCCAGCAAGTTGGGGAGGGTTGGCTACGAGCAGTACTTC
CASKLGRVGYEQYF
>TRBV30|-|-|14|TRBJ2-2
TGTGCCTGGAGTGTACTTCTGCTTACCGGGGAGCTGTTTTTT
CAWSVLLLTGELFF
>TRBV4-3|-|TRBD2|16|TRBJ2-1
TGCGCCAGCAGCCAGGCCAGTCTAGCGGGGATCAATGAGCAGTTCTTC
CASSQASLAGINEQFF
>TRBV2|-|TRBD1|15|TRBJ1-5
TGTGCCAGCACCGGGGGACAGGAGTTAAATCAGCCCCAGCATTTT
CASTGGQELNQPQHF
>TRBV5-6|few|-|15|TRBJ1-1
TGTGCCAGCAGCTCTTCGGCCGAAGCGGGCACTGAAGCTTTCTTT
CASSSSAEAGTEAFF
>TRBV4-3|-|-|14|TRBJ2-4
TGCGCCAGCAGCCAAACGGCGGGAATAAACATTCAGTACTTC
CASSQTAGINIQYF
>TRBV9|few|-|16|TRBJ2-3
TGTGCCAGCAGCCTCCGGTCCGGGGGACCCACAGATACGCAGTATTTT
CASSLRSGGPTDTQYF
>TRBV29-1|-|TRBD2|18|TRBJ2-2
TGCAGCGTTGAAGTTGGTCCACTAGCGGGAGGGCCAACCGGGGAGCTGTTTTTT
CSVEVGPLAGGPTGELFF
>TRBV2|-|-|13|TRBJ1-5
TGTGCCAGCAGTGAATGGAGGGATCAGCCCCAGCATTTT
CASSEWRDQPQHF
>TRBV7-2|-|-|13|TRBJ2-7
TGTGCCAGCAGACGCCAGGTCGAAGGAGAGCAGTACTTC
CASRRQVEGEQYF
>TRBV9|-|TRBD2|15|TRBJ2-5
TGTGCCAGCAGCCGATCGGGGGGGCCCGGGGAGACCCAGTACTTC
CASSRSGGPGETQYF
>TRBV2|once|TRBD1|14|TRBJ1-2
TGTGCCAGCAGTCTACAGGGGGCTGAGTATGGCTACACCTTC
CASSLQGAEYGYTF
>TRBV11-2|-|-|15|TRBJ2-3
TGTGCCAGCAGCTTAGATGGGGCAGGGACAGATACGCAGTATTTT
CASSLDGAGTDTQYF
>TRBV15|-|-|14|TRBJ2-7
TGTGCCACCAGCAGAAGAGGGATCGCCTACGAGCAGTACTTC
CATSRRGIAYEQYF
>TRBV7-2|-|-|15|TRBJ1-5
TGTGCCAGCAGCCGCACAGGGTATAGCAATCAGCCCCAGCATTTT
CASSRTGYSNQPQHF
>TRBV9|-|-|15|TRBJ2-5
TGTGCCAGCAGCGTAGGCCTCGGTGCCCAAGAGACCCAGTACTTC
CASSVGLGAQETQYF
>TRBV7-9|few|-|14|TRBJ2-5
TGTGCCAGCAGCCACAGGACAGATCAAGAGACCCAGTACTTC
CASSHRTDQETQYF
>TRBV6-5|-|-|14|TRBJ2-1
TGTGCCAGCAGTTACCAATACAGGGACCATGAGCAGTTCTTC
CASSYQYRDHEQFF
>TRBV18|-|-|13|TRBJ1-1
TGTGCCAGCTCACCAGCAGGGTACACTGAAGCTTTCTTT
CASSPAGYTEAFF
>TRBV30|few|TRBD1|14|TRBJ2-5
TGTGCCTGGAGTCCCGGGACAGCTCAAGAGACCCAGTACTTC
CAWSPGTAQETQYF
>TRBV6-6|-|TRBD2|14|TRBJ2-5
TGTGCCACTCGGACTAGCGGCCCCCAAGAGACCCAGTACTTC
CATRTSGPQETQYF
>TRBV28|-|-|11|TRBJ1-5
TGTGCCAGCAGCCGTGATCAGCCCCAGCATTTT
CASSRDQPQHF
>TRBV4-1|-|-|15|TRBJ1-2
TGCGCCAGCAGCCTCACAGGGCCAGGTGGTAATGGCTACACCTTC
CASSLTGPGGNGYTF
>TRBV6-6|few|-|16|TRBJ2-7
TGTGCCAGCAGTTACATGGACAAAAAACCCTTGTGGGGGCAGTACTTC
CASSYMDKKPLWGQYF